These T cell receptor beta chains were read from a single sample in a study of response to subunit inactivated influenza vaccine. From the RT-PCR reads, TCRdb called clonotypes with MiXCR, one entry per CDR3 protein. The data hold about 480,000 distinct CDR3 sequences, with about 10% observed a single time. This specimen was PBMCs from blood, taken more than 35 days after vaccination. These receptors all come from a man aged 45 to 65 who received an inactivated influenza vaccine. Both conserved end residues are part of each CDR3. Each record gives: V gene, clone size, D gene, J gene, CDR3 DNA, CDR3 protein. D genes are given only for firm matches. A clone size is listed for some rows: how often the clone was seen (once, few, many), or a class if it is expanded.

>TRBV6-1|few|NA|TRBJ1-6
TGTGCCAGCAACCCCAGGGGAGACTATAATTCACCCCTCCACTTT
CASNPRGDYNSPLHF
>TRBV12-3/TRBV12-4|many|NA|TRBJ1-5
TGTGCCAGCACCAGGGACGGCAATCAGCCCCAGCATTTT
CASTRDGNQPQHF
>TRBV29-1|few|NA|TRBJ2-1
TGCAGCGTTCTGACAGGAAATGAGCAGTTCTTC
CSVLTGNEQFF
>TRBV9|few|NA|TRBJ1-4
TGTGCCAGCAGCGTCGGCCAGACCATTAATGAAAAACTGTTTTTT
CASSVGQTINEKLFF
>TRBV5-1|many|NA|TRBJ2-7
TGCGCCAGCAGCTTGGGTCAGGGAGGTACTACCTACGAGCAGTACTTC
CASSLGQGGTTYEQYF
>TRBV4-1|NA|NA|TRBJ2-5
TGCGCCAGCAGCCAGGGCAGGGGGGCGTATAGCTTCGGAGAGACCCAGTACTTC
CASSQGRGAYSFGETQYF
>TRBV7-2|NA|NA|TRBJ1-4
TGTGCCAGCAGGGCTACAACTAATGAAAAACTGTTTTTT
CASRATTNEKLFF
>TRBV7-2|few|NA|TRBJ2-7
TGTGCCAGCAGCAGGGGACACTTGCTTGACGAGCAGTACTTC
CASSRGHLLDEQYF
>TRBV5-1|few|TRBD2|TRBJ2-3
TGCGCCAGCAGCTATAGCGGGGGCTATACAGATACGCAGTATTTT
CASSYSGGYTDTQYF
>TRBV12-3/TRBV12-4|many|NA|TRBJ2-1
TGTGCCAGCAGTTTAATAGCGGAACCATACAATGAGCAGTTCTTC
CASSLIAEPYNEQFF
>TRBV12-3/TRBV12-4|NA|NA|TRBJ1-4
TGTGCCAGCACCACAGGGCGAAAACTGTTTTTT
CASTTGRKLFF
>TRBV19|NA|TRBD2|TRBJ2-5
TGTGCCAGTAGTGGACGGACTAGCGTAAGAGAGACCCAGTACTTC
CASSGRTSVRETQYF
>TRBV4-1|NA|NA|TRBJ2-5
TGCGCCAGCAGCCAAGATAAGAAGGTAGCGGCTCAAGAGACCCAGTACTTC
CASSQDKKVAAQETQYF
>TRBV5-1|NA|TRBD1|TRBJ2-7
TGCGCCAGCAGCCAGATTTGGGACAGGGCAGTCCACGAGCAGTACTTC
CASSQIWDRAVHEQYF
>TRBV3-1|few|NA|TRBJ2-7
TGTGCCAGCAGCCAAGTGAGAGGGGGACCCTACGAGCAGTACTTC
CASSQVRGGPYEQYF
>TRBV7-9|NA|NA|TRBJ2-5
TGTGCCAGCAACCAGGGGGGGGAGACCCAGTACTTC
CASNQGGETQYF
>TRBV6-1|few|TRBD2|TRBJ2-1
TGTGCCAGCAGACTCCTGAGCGGGAGTTACAATGAGCAGTTCTTC
CASRLLSGSYNEQFF
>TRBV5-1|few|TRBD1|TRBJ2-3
TGCGCCAGCAGCACAGGGACAGGCCCAGATACGCAGTATTTT
CASSTGTGPDTQYF
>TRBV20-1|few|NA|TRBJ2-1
TGCAGTGCTACAGGGTGGGTAAATGAGCAGTTCTTC
CSATGWVNEQFF
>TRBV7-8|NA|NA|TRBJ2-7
TGTGCCAGCAGCGACATGGCGGGCTACCCTAGCTGGGTTTCCGAGCAGTACTTC
CASSDMAGYPSWVSEQYF
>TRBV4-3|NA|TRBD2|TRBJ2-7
TGCGCCAGCAGCTTTTCTCTAGCGGGGTCCTACGAGCAGTACTTC
CASSFSLAGSYEQYF
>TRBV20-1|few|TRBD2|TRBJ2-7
TGCAGTGCTAGAGATCAGAAGCGGGGGGTCTACGAGCAGTACTTC
CSARDQKRGVYEQYF
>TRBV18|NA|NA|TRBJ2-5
TGTGCCAGCTCACTACTAAAAGAGACCCAGTACTTC
CASSLLKETQYF
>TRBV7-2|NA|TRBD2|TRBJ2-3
TGTGCCAGCAGCTTAGTGGCGGGAGGGAAAGATACGCAGTATTTT
CASSLVAGGKDTQYF
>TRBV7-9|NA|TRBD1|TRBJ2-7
TGTGCCAGCAGCTTTTCGACAGGGCGCGAGCAGTACTTC
CASSFSTGREQYF
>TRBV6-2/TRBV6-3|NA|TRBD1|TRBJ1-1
TGTGCCAGCAGTTCTTACAGGGGGCTCGGGAACACTGAAGCTTTCTTT
CASSSYRGLGNTEAFF
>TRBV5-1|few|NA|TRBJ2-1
TGCGCCAGCAGCTTCATAGACAATGAGCAGTTCTTC
CASSFIDNEQFF
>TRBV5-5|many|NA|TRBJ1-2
TGTGCCAGCAGCTTGTCTACAGGGAAACCCTATGGCTACACCTTC
CASSLSTGKPYGYTF
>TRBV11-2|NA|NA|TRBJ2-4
TGTGCCAGCAGCTTGGAGTATGGTTTAGCTAACATTCAGTACTTC
CASSLEYGLANIQYF
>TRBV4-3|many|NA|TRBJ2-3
TGCGCCAGCAGCCAAGATATGGCGACCGGAGTTACGCAGTATTTT
CASSQDMATGVTQYF
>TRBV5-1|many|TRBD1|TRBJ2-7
TGCGCCAGCAGCTTGGGACAGGGGCTTTACGAGCAGTACTTC
CASSLGQGLYEQYF
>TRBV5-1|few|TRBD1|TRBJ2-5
TGCGCCAGCAGCTCGAACGACATCGGACAGGGGGCCCCCCAAGAGACCCAGTACTTC
CASSSNDIGQGAPQETQYF
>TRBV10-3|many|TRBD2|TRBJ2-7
TGTGCCATAGCCACCTCAGCGGGGGAGCAGTACTTC
CAIATSAGEQYF
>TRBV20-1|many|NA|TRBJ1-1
TGCAGTGCTAGAGGGACACCTAACACTGAAGCTTTCTTT
CSARGTPNTEAFF
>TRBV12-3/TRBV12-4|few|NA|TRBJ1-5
TGTGCCAGCAGTTTGAGTCGAGGCCCACCTAGCAATCAGCCCCAGCATTTT
CASSLSRGPPSNQPQHF
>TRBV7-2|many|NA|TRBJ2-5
TGTGCCAGCAGCTTAGAATTGTTATTTTGGGAGACCCAGTACTTC
CASSLELLFWETQYF
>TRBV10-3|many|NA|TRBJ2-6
TGTGCCATCACCGGATACAGGGCCGGGGCCAACGTCCTGACTTTC
CAITGYRAGANVLTF
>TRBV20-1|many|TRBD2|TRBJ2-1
TGCAGTGCTAGAGACCTAGCGGGGGCGACCTACAATGAGCAGTTCTTC
CSARDLAGATYNEQFF
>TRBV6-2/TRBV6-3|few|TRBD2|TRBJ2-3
TGTGCCAGCAGTCCCGGTGGGAGTAGCGGGGATACGCAGTATTTT
CASSPGGSSGDTQYF
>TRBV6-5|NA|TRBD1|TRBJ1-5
TGTGCCAGCCGACAGGGAGAGCAGCCCCAGCATTTT
CASRQGEQPQHF
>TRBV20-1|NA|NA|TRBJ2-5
TGCAGTGCTAGCGGAAAAGCGCGAGTTGAGACCCAGTACTTC
CSASGKARVETQYF
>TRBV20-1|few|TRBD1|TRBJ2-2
TGCAGTGCTAGAGAGACAGGGAGACCGTCCGGGGAGCTGTTTTTT
CSARETGRPSGELFF
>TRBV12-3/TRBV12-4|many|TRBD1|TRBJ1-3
TGTGCCAGCAGCCCGACAGGGGCTGGAAACACCATATATTTT
CASSPTGAGNTIYF
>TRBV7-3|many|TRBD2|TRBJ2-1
TGTGCCAGCAGCTTAATTAGCGGGAGACCTCGGGATGAGCAGTTCTTC
CASSLISGRPRDEQFF
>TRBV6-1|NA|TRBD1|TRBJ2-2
TGTGACACTCCTGGGGACAGGCAGGCCGGGGAGCTGTTTTTT
CDTPGDRQAGELFF
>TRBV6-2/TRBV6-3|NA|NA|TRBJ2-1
TGTGCCAGCAGTTATGTTCAGGAGGACTACCTAATCGACAATGAGCAGTTCTTC
CASSYVQEDYLIDNEQFF
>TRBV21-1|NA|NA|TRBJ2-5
TGTGCCAGCAGCAAATCCCTCGCGGGCTTTGAGACCCAGTACTTC
CASSKSLAGFETQYF
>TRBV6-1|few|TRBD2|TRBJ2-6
TGTGCCAGCAGAAAACTAGCGGGAACCAACTCTGGGGCCAACGTCCTGACTTTC
CASRKLAGTNSGANVLTF
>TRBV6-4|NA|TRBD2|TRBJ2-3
TGTGCCAGCTCCCAGGGAGCGGGAGGGCCTACAGATACGCAGTATTTT
CASSQGAGGPTDTQYF
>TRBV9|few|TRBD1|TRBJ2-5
TGTGCCAGCAGCGCAGGGGGTGCCCCCCAAGAGACCCAGTACTTC
CASSAGGAPQETQYF
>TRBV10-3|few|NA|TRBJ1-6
TGTGCCATGTCAACCGGGACACGGAATTCACCCCTCCACTTT
CAMSTGTRNSPLHF
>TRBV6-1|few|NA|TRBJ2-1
TGTGCCAGCAGACCAAGGGATGAGCAGTTCTTC
CASRPRDEQFF
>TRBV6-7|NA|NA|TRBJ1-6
TGTGCCAGCGCTGATATGGGGGGGAGTAATTCACCCCTCCACTTT
CASADMGGSNSPLHF